Listed below are T cell receptor beta chains from one sample, sequenced in a study of Graves' ophthalmopathy and Graves' hyperthyroidism. TCRdb passed the multiplex PCR reads through MiXCR, listing each CDR3 protein once. The sample yields about 640,000 distinct CDR3 sequences, just over 40% seen once. The sequenced sample was peripheral blood. The source of these receptors is an adult man with Graves' ophthalmopathy. Both conserved end residues are trimmed from each CDR3. The order of the fields is clone size, V gene, J gene, CDR3 protein. Part of the rows lack a size; the others show once, few, many or a class for expanded clones.

abundance: many; v_gene: TRBV3-1; j_gene: TRBJ1-6; CDR3aa: ASSPGSTPLH
abundance: many; v_gene: TRBV9; j_gene: TRBJ2-7; CDR3aa: ASSVGSYSEQY
abundance: .; v_gene: TRBV10-2; j_gene: TRBJ1-1; CDR3aa: ASSARDGNTEAF
abundance: many; v_gene: TRBV24-1; j_gene: TRBJ2-2; CDR3aa: ATSDFGPNGSGELF
abundance: .; v_gene: TRBV29-1; j_gene: TRBJ2-7; CDR3aa: SVEGTPPNEQY
abundance: .; v_gene: TRBV12-5; j_gene: TRBJ2-2; CDR3aa: ASGWPPGLAGASGELF
abundance: .; v_gene: TRBV29-1; j_gene: TRBJ1-5; CDR3aa: AWRRTPDLGGNQPQH
abundance: many; v_gene: TRBV14; j_gene: TRBJ2-5; CDR3aa: ASSPVGERGKTQY
abundance: .; v_gene: TRBV5-1; j_gene: TRBJ2-2; CDR3aa: ASSFSGQGEELF
abundance: many; v_gene: TRBV19; j_gene: TRBJ2-7; CDR3aa: ASSMTGNEQY
abundance: .; v_gene: TRBV2; j_gene: TRBJ1-5; CDR3aa: ASKGGSSYEPQH
abundance: .; v_gene: TRBV9; j_gene: TRBJ1-2; CDR3aa: ASSVAQKEGYA
abundance: .; v_gene: TRBV10-3; j_gene: TRBJ1-5; CDR3aa: ASSYSAVPGRNQPQH
abundance: many; v_gene: TRBV4-2; j_gene: TRBJ2-5; CDR3aa: ASSQGDGKETQY
abundance: .; v_gene: TRBV10-3; j_gene: TRBJ2-7; CDR3aa: AISGLEGQASYEQY
abundance: many; v_gene: TRBV20-1; j_gene: TRBJ1-5; CDR3aa: SARAGLGNQPQH
abundance: many; v_gene: TRBV19; j_gene: TRBJ2-5; CDR3aa: ASSRRTEYQETQY
abundance: once; v_gene: TRBV20-1; j_gene: TRBJ2-2; CDR3aa: SASQPGDTGELF
abundance: .; v_gene: TRBV29-1; j_gene: TRBJ1-4; CDR3aa: SSFQGWNEKLF
abundance: many; v_gene: TRBV9; j_gene: TRBJ1-3; CDR3aa: ASSDSGNTIY
abundance: many; v_gene: TRBV10-3; j_gene: TRBJ2-2; CDR3aa: AISELRTANTGELF
abundance: few; v_gene: TRBV4-3; j_gene: TRBJ2-7; CDR3aa: ASSQYSLPDEQY
abundance: many; v_gene: TRBV24-1; j_gene: TRBJ2-2; CDR3aa: ATSDTRDGNTGELF
abundance: many; v_gene: TRBV20-1; j_gene: TRBJ2-7; CDR3aa: SANGLVSYEQY
abundance: .; v_gene: TRBV25-1; j_gene: TRBJ2-5; CDR3aa: ASSAPEANQETQY
abundance: many; v_gene: TRBV7-9; j_gene: TRBJ1-4; CDR3aa: ASSSQGSTNEKLF
abundance: many; v_gene: TRBV7-9; j_gene: TRBJ2-7; CDR3aa: ASSSGEGEQY
abundance: .; v_gene: TRBV20-1; j_gene: TRBJ2-7; CDR3aa: SANPPGQGFEQY
abundance: .; v_gene: TRBV5-1; j_gene: TRBJ1-1; CDR3aa: ASSSPHRQGWTEAF
abundance: many; v_gene: TRBV6-6; j_gene: TRBJ1-4; CDR3aa: ASSWDEKLF
abundance: .; v_gene: TRBV15; j_gene: TRBJ2-1; CDR3aa: ATSSASVGASYNEQF
abundance: few; v_gene: TRBV10-3; j_gene: TRBJ1-2; CDR3aa: AINFDRTNYGYT
abundance: .; v_gene: TRBV29-1; j_gene: TRBJ1-5; CDR3aa: SAGDRRQPQH
abundance: .; v_gene: TRBV19; j_gene: TRBJ2-7; CDR3aa: ASSQQY
abundance: .; v_gene: TRBV6-5; j_gene: TRBJ1-1; CDR3aa: ASSAWTGGVGTEAF
abundance: .; v_gene: TRBV4-3; j_gene: TRBJ1-5; CDR3aa: ASSLRGSDQPQH
abundance: many; v_gene: TRBV29-1; j_gene: TRBJ1-5; CDR3aa: SVEGQGGSQPQH
abundance: .; v_gene: TRBV7-2; j_gene: TRBJ2-5; CDR3aa: ASSQTYEGQGRKETQY
abundance: many; v_gene: TRBV20-1; j_gene: TRBJ1-2; CDR3aa: SARDQGGIYGYT
abundance: .; v_gene: TRBV12-3/TRBV12-4; j_gene: TRBJ1-2; CDR3aa: ASSPEVYRAGYGHT
abundance: .; v_gene: TRBV29-1; j_gene: TRBJ1-4; CDR3aa: SQGPLGEKLF
abundance: .; v_gene: TRBV7-8; j_gene: TRBJ1-2; CDR3aa: ASSPEGTAPYGYT
abundance: many; v_gene: TRBV2; j_gene: TRBJ1-6; CDR3aa: ASSEDSNSPLH
abundance: few; v_gene: TRBV4-1; j_gene: TRBJ1-5; CDR3aa: ASSQVAGTLSNQPQH
abundance: many; v_gene: TRBV19; j_gene: TRBJ1-5; CDR3aa: ASSTAGEPQH
abundance: .; v_gene: TRBV2; j_gene: TRBJ1-1; CDR3aa: ASSSRQGFEAF
abundance: many; v_gene: TRBV12-3/TRBV12-4; j_gene: TRBJ1-1; CDR3aa: ASSPRPDTEAF
abundance: many; v_gene: TRBV20-1; j_gene: TRBJ1-6; CDR3aa: SARERGLQGFSPLH
abundance: few; v_gene: TRBV7-2; j_gene: TRBJ2-7; CDR3aa: ASSFGAGGMGEQY
abundance: many; v_gene: TRBV7-9; j_gene: TRBJ2-7; CDR3aa: ASSPSPGGYEQY
abundance: few; v_gene: TRBV6-4; j_gene: TRBJ2-7; CDR3aa: ASSYSALGSYEQY
abundance: .; v_gene: TRBV25-1; j_gene: TRBJ2-2; CDR3aa: APFPEGRRELF
abundance: many; v_gene: TRBV25-1; j_gene: TRBJ1-6; CDR3aa: ASSISGDSPLH
abundance: .; v_gene: TRBV10-3; j_gene: TRBJ2-5; CDR3aa: AISEGEGNETQY
abundance: .; v_gene: TRBV11-1; j_gene: TRBJ2-7; CDR3aa: ARGDTDYEQY
abundance: .; v_gene: TRBV12-3/TRBV12-4; j_gene: TRBJ1-2; CDR3aa: ASSLYSGPASYGYT
abundance: .; v_gene: TRBV10-3; j_gene: .; CDR3aa: ASSYSGGGTDTQY
abundance: many; v_gene: TRBV10-3; j_gene: TRBJ2-5; CDR3aa: AISVTGQETQY
abundance: many; v_gene: TRBV2; j_gene: TRBJ1-1; CDR3aa: ASGFRDSGNPTEAF